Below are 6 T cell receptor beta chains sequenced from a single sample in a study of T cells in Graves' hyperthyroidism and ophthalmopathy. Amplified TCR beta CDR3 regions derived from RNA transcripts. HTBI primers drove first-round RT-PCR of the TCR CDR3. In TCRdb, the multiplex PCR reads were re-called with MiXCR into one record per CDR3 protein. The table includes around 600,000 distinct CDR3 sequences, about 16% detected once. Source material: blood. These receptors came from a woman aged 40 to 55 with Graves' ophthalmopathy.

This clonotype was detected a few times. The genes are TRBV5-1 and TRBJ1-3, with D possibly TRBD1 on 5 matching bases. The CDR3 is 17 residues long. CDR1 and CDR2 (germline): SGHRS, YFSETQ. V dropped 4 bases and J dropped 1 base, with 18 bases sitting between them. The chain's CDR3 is CASSPGGFGGSGNTIYF. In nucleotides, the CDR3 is TGCGCCAGCAGCCCTGGAGGATTTGGGGGTTCTGGAAACACCATATATTTT.

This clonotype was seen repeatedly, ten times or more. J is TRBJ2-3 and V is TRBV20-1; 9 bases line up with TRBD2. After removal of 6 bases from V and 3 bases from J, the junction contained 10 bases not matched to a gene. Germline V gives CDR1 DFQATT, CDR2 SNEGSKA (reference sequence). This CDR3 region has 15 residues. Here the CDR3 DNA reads TGCAGTGCCCGGGCGGCTAGCGGGAATACAGATACGCAGTATTTT. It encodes CSARAASGNTDTQYF.

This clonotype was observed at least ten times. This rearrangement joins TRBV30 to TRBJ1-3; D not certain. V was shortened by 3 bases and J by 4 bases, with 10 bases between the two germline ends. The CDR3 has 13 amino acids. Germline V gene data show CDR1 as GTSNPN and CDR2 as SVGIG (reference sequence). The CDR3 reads CAWSVSGGNTIYF. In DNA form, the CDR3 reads TGTGCCTGGAGCGTGAGCGGGGGAAACACCATATATTTT.

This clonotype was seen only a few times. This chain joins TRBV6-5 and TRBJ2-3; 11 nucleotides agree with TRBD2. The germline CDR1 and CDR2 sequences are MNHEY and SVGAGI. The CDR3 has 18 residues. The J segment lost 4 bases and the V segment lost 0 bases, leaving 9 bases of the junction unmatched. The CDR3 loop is CASSYSSALAGGPDTQYF. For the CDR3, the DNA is TGTGCCAGCAGTTACTCTTCTGCCCTAGCGGGGGGTCCAGATACGCAGTATTTT.

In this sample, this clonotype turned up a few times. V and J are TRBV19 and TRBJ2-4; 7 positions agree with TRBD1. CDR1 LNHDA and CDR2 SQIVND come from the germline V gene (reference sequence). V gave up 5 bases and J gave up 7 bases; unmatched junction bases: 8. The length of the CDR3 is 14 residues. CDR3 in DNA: TGTGCCAGTAGTGTGACCCCGGGACAGAACATTCAGTACTTC. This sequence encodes CASSVTPGQNIQYF.

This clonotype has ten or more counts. In nucleotides, the CDR3 is TGTGCCAGCAGGTCCACACCGTACAATGAGCAGTTCTTC. Translated: CASRSTPYNEQFF. The chain has TRBV11-1 and TRBJ2-1, with no clear D. With 6 bases removed from V and 4 bases from J, the gap between germline ends came to 10 bases. CDR1 and CDR2 from the germline V gene are SGHAT and FQDESV (reference sequence). This CDR3 has 13 amino acids.